This T cell receptor (beta chain) was observed in a study of cytomegalovirus exposure and HLA in healthy donors. Looking at the study overall: Later, an analysis reported that the 110 or so validation repertoires had used the same platform as the roughly 720 first-cohort repertoires. Study-wide findings and caveats: Published work reported that the classifier diagnosed cytomegalovirus status with high specificity and sensitivity.

Clones were sequenced by immunoSEQ multiplex PCR, and TCRdb holds only the in-frame ones, with some missing. The data hold about 160,000 clones, with 65% to 90% observed a single time. As concerns this clone: Its antigen is unknown.

Specimen: PBMCs. The TCR was taken from a woman under 30 in good health and CMV-seronegative.

DNA of the CDR3: TGCGCCAGCAGCCAAGATCCAGGGGGCTATGGCTACACCTTC. Translating gives CASSQDPGGYGYTF. The chain has TRBV4-1 and TRBJ1-2; 7 nucleotides match TRBD1. The CDR3 consists of 14 residues. J lost 4 bases, V lost 0 bases, and 2 bases had no gene match. Germline V gene lookup returns CDR1 MGHRA and CDR2 YSYEKL.